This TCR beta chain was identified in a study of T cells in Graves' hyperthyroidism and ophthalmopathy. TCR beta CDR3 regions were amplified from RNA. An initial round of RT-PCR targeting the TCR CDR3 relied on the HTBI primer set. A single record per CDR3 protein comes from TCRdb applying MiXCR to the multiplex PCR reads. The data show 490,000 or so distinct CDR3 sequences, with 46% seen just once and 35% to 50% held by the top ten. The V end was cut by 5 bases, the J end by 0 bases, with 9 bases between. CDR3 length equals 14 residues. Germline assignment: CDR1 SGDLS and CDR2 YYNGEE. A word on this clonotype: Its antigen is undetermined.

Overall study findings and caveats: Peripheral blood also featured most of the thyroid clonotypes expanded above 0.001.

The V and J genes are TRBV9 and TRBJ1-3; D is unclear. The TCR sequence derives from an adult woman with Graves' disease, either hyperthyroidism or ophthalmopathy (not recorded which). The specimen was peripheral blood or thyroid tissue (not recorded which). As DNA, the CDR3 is TGTGCCAGCAGTTTACGATTCTCTGGAAACACCATATATTTT. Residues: CASSLRFSGNTIYF.